Presented here are 26 T cell receptor beta chains from one specimen sequenced in a study of cytomegalovirus exposure and HLA in healthy donors. The primer mix had 60 Vbeta and 13 Jbeta primers. Here immunoSEQ multiplex PCR was the method, and the copy in TCRdb shows in-frame clones only, minus some. The data hold around 180,000 clones, with approximately 80% observed a single time. Sequenced sample: PBMCs. The receptors here all came from a woman younger than 35 in good health and CMV-seropositive.

This clone was counted only a few times. The chain carries TRBV6-1 and TRBJ2-4; 7 nucleotides agree with TRBD1. This CDR3 contains 13 residues. V lost 6 bases to trimming and J lost 8 bases; unmatched junction nucleotides: 7. Germline CDR1 is MNHNS and CDR2 is SASEGT. CDR3 amino acids: CASRRQGRDIQYF. CDR3 nucleotide sequence: TGTGCCAGCAGGAGACAGGGAAGGGACATTCAGTACTTC.

The V and J genes are TRBV19 and TRBJ1-5, with D unresolved. This CDR3 comprises 11 residues. CDR1 is LNHDA and CDR2 is SQIVND in the germline V gene (reference sequence). Trimming took off 2 bases at V and 9 bases at J, with 5 bases between the two ends. CDR3 in amino acids: CASSITRPQHF. DNA for the CDR3: TGTGCCAGTAGTATAACCAGGCCCCAGCATTTT.

The chain employs TRBV5-4 and TRBJ2-7, with D unresolved. Germline V gene lookup returns CDR1 SGHNT and CDR2 YYREEE (reference sequence). There are 18 residues in the CDR3. With 0 bases removed from V and 0 bases from J, the gap between germline ends came to 19 bases. The CDR3 sequence: CASSLVRYSYASSYEQYV. The CDR3 DNA reads TGTGCCAGCAGCTTGGTAAGGTATTCGTATGCTAGCTCCTACGAGCAGTACGTC.

The J gene is TRBJ1-5, the V gene TRBV18; 8 bases map to TRBD1. Germline CDR1 KGHSH, CDR2 LQKENI. J gave up 12 bases and V 1 base, and 17 bases lay outside the gene matches. There are 17 residues in the CDR3. CDR3 sequence: CASSPLGGVTGAVDQHF. The CDR3, as DNA: TGTGCCAGCTCACCACTGGGGGGGGTGACAGGGGCAGTGGACCAGCATTTT.

The chain couples TRBV11-2 to TRBJ2-7; 8 bases line up with TRBD1. Germline CDR1 SGHAT, CDR2 FQNNGV. The CDR3 is made up of 14 amino acids. V dropped 5 bases and J dropped 3; count of bases not matched to a gene: 6. The CDR3 region is CASSLTQGGYEQYF. DNA of the CDR3: TGTGCCAGCAGCCTCACACAGGGGGGCTACGAGCAGTACTTC.

V gene TRBV9 combines with J gene TRBJ1-3, with D perhaps matching TRBD1 (6 bases). CDR1 is SGDLS and CDR2 is YYNGEE in the germline V gene. The CDR3 length is 17 residues. With 0 bases removed from V and 0 bases from J, the gap between germline ends came to 13 bases. The CDR3 nucleotides read TGTGCCAGCAGCGTAGCCCCTTCGGACAGCTCTGGAAACACCATATATTTT. Protein: CASSVAPSDSSGNTIYF.

The gene calls are TRBV30 and TRBJ1-4; D not resolved. Germline V gives CDR1 GTSNPN, CDR2 SVGIG (reference sequence). V was cut by 3 bases and J by 7 bases, with 21 bases left in between. This CDR3 is 16 amino acids long. The CDR3 nucleotides are TGTGCCTGGAGCCTGCCTTGGAGCCCCGGTAGTGAAAAACTGTTTTTT. Its translation is CAWSLPWSPGSEKLFF.

The chain couples TRBV5-4 to TRBJ1-2, with D hard to call. V gave up 6 bases and J gave up 4 bases, with 16 bases separating them. Germline CDR1 SGHNT, CDR2 YYREEE (reference sequence). The CDR3 covers 14 residues. Here the CDR3 reads CASNTDSPSYGYTF. CDR3 bases: TGTGCCAGCAACACGGACTCCCCATCCTATGGCTACACCTTC. The full variable domain, in which reference TRBV5-4 and TRBJ1-2 provide the parts outside the CDR3, is ETGVTQSPTHLIKTRGQQVTLRCSSQSGHNTVSWYQQALGQGPQFIFQYYREEENGRGNFPPRFSGLQFPNYSSELNVNALELDDSALYLCASNTDSPSYGYTFGSGTRLTVV.

J is TRBJ1-6 and V is TRBV21-1. TRBV21-1 is a listed pseudogene. CDR3 length equals 14 residues. The CDR3 sequence is CASSCLPLRSPLHF. In DNA, the CDR3 is TGTGCCAGCAGCTGCCTCCCCCTGAGATCACCCCTCCACTTT.

This rearrangement joins TRBV4-1 to TRBJ2-3; a possible D gene is TRBD2 (5 bases). The germline CDR1 and CDR2 sequences are MGHRA and YSYEKL. This CDR3 is built from 14 residues. Trimming stripped 1 base from V and 8 bases from J, with 13 bases between. CDR3 region: CASSQVGGGGTQYF. The DNA of the CDR3 is TGCGCCAGCAGCCAAGTCGGAGGCGGTGGTACGCAGTATTTT.

This chain joins TRBV6-5 and TRBJ2-3; D not certain. This CDR3 comprises 15 residues. The V gene lost 7 bases and the J gene lost 2 bases, with 16 bases spanning the gap. The germline CDR1 and CDR2 sequences are MNHEY and SVGAGI. The CDR3 reads CASTGGSEITDTQYF. As DNA, the CDR3 is TGTGCCAGCACTGGCGGATCGGAAATCACAGATACGCAGTATTTT.

This clone was counted a few times. CDR3 bases: TGCAGCGTTGATAGCCGCGACCTATACAATGAGCAGTTCTTC. It specifies CSVDSRDLYNEQFF. The chain has TRBV29-1 and TRBJ2-1; the D is unclear. CDR1 is SQVTM and CDR2 is ANQGSEA in the germline V gene. V was shortened by 3 bases and J by 4 bases, with 13 bases between the two germline ends. The CDR3 spans 14 residues.

This clone showed up just once. The genes are TRBV6-1 and TRBJ2-5; 8 nucleotides agree with TRBD2. In germline, CDR1 is MNHNS, CDR2 SASEGT. Trimming cost V 4 bases and J 4 bases; bases outside gene matches: 8. The CDR3 sequence is 15 residues long. The CDR3 DNA reads as TGTGCCAGCAGTGGAGTACGGGGGGGAGGAGAGACCCAGTACTTC. Its protein product is CASSGVRGGGETQYF.

The chain links TRBV7-9 to TRBJ1-1; TRBD1 aligns across 7 bases. Germline V gives CDR1 SEHNR, CDR2 FQNEAQ (reference sequence). V shed 6 bases and J 3 bases; nucleotides not matched to a gene: 7. The CDR3 is made up of 14 amino acids. CDR3 bases: TGTGCCAGCAGTCTAGGTACAGGGGACACTGAAGCTTTCTTT. Translation: CASSLGTGDTEAFF.

The V call is TRBV7-9, the J call TRBJ2-3; 8 bases are shared with TRBD2. Trimming cost V 4 bases and J 6 bases; bases outside gene matches: 12. Germline V lookup: CDR1 SEHNR, CDR2 FQNEAQ (reference sequence). The CDR3 consists of 16 residues. CDR3 sequence reads: CASSSLRSGGRDTQYF. CDR3 sequence (DNA): TGTGCCAGCAGCTCACTTCGAAGCGGGGGCCGGGATACGCAGTATTTT.

V gene TRBV7-9 combines with J gene TRBJ2-2; no reliable D call. The CDR3 consists of 11 residues. Trimming pared 7 bases from V and 5 bases from J, leaving 5 bases between. Germline CDR1 SEHNR, CDR2 FQNEAQ (reference sequence). DNA for the CDR3: TGTGCCAGCACCAGAACCGGGGAGCTGTTTTTT. Residues: CASTRTGELFF.

J is TRBJ2-1 and V is TRBV27; TRBD1 aligns across 7 bases. Unmatched junction bases numbered 4, after V lost 8 bases and J lost 3 bases. The CDR3 covers 13 residues. Germline loops: CDR1 MNHEY, CDR2 SMNVEV (reference sequence). CDR3 sequence: CASGQEIYNEQFF. CDR3 in DNA: TGTGCCAGCGGACAGGAAATCTACAATGAGCAGTTCTTC.

The chain links TRBV6-5 to TRBJ2-5; D might be TRBD1 (6 bases). Deletions cut 2 bases from V and 7 bases from J, with 11 bases between. This CDR3 is 13 amino acids long. CDR1 and CDR2 from the germline V gene are MNHEY and SVGAGI. CDR3 nucleotides: TGTGCCAGCAGTTACGCAGGGGAAGCGACCCAGTACTTC. Translation gives CASSYAGEATQYF.

In its sample, this clone was seen once. The rearrangement joins TRBV7-9 to TRBJ2-5; TRBD2 matches 10 bases. Germline V lookup: CDR1 SEHNR, CDR2 FQNEAQ (reference sequence). The CDR3 loop spans 16 amino acids. Trimming cost V 2 bases and J 5 bases; bases outside gene matches: 8. In nucleotides, the CDR3 is TGTGCCAGCAGCTTATCTAGCGGGGGACTGGGGGAGACCCAGTACTTC. This translates into CASSLSSGGLGETQYF.

This clone was seen a single time. The chain links TRBV5-1 to TRBJ1-1, with D unresolved. The CDR3 has 15 residues. The germline V gene encodes CDR1 SGHRS and CDR2 YFSETQ. V was cut by 4 bases and J by 4 bases, with 17 bases left in between. In DNA form, the CDR3 reads TGCGCCAGCAGCCCACTCCTCGGGAAGGCCACTGAAGCTTTCTTT. This sequence encodes CASSPLLGKATEAFF.

The chain has TRBV27 and TRBJ2-2; 7 bases line up with TRBD1. This CDR3 is 15 amino acids long. Trimming cost V 6 bases and J 6 bases; bases outside gene matches: 10. Germline-derived CDR1 and CDR2 are MNHEY and SMNVEV (reference sequence). The CDR3 here is CASRTGINIAGELFF. The DNA of the CDR3 is TGTGCCAGCAGGACAGGGATTAATATTGCCGGGGAGCTGTTTTTT.

This sequence joins TRBV21-1 and TRBJ2-7; the D call in the table, TRBD1, was not verified against the DNA. TRBV21-1 is marked as a pseudogene. The CDR3 extends over 14 amino acids. The CDR3 protein is CARGQGPISYEQYV. The CDR3 nucleotides read TGTGCCAGGGGACAGGGGCCGATCTCCTACGAGCAGTACGTC.

This clone was found a few times. The rearrangement uses TRBV2 and TRBJ2-3, with 7 nucleotides matching TRBD2. The ends lost 4 bases at V and 5 bases at J; junction bases unmatched: 3. Germline CDR1 and CDR2: SNHLY and FYNNEI. The CDR3 runs 13 residues. The CDR3 DNA follows: TGTGCCAGCAGTGTTCGGGGGGTAGATACGCAGTATTTT. It translates to CASSVRGVDTQYF.

V usage is TRBV7-2 and J usage is TRBJ2-2; TRBD2 agrees at 10 bases. V lost 6 bases and J lost 6; bases outside the gene matches: 10. The CDR3 is 16 residues long. Germline lookup yields CDR1 SGHTA and CDR2 FQGNSA. In DNA, the CDR3 is TGTGCCAGCAGTCCCGGACTAGCGGCCGGCCCCGGGGAGCTGTTTTTT. It translates to CASSPGLAAGPGELFF.

In this sample, this clone turned up once. V and J are TRBV5-1 and TRBJ1-1; TRBD1 aligns across 10 bases. The ends lost 1 base at V and 7 bases at J; junction bases unmatched: 4. Germline lookup yields CDR1 SGHRS and CDR2 YFSETQ. The CDR3 contains 14 residues. The CDR3 nucleotides read TGCGCCAGCAGCTTGAGGGGACAGGGGTATGAAGCTTTCTTT. This codes for CASSLRGQGYEAFF.

The V and J genes are TRBV6-1 and TRBJ2-4, with 7 bases matching TRBD2. Trimming at V came to 5 bases and at J to 7 bases, leaving 5 bases not matched to a gene. CDR3 size: 13 residues. CDR1 MNHNS and CDR2 SASEGT come from the germline V gene. The DNA of the CDR3 is TGTGCCAGCAGTCTCGATAGCGGGAACATTCAGTACTTC. Translating gives CASSLDSGNIQYF.